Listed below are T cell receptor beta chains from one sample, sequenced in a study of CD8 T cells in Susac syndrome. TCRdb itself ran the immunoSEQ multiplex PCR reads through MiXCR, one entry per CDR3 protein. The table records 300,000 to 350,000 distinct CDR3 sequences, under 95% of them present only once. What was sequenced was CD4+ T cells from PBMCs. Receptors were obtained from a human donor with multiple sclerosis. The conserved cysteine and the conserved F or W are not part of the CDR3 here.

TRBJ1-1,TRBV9,ASSERQGTEAF
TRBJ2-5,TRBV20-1,SARGGADPQETQY
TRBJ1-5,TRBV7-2,ASSLWGDSSNQPQH
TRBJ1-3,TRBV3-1,ASSQAGNTIY
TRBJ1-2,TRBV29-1,SVAGGGGYT
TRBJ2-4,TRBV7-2,ASDGMGSGGVAKNIQY
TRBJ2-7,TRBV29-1,SGGSVLEQY
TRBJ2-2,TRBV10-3,AISPPGNTGELF
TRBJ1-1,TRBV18,ASSLLEVNTEAF
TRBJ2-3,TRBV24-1,ATSDLGGRDTDTQY
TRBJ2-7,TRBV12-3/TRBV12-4,ASSFHMTFEQY
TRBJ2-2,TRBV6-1,ATKTGANTGELF
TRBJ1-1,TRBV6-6,ASRDRGDEAF
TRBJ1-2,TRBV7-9,ASSSPSGRNYGYT
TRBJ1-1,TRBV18,ASSQTEPGAF
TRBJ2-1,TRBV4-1,ASSRGLDNEQF
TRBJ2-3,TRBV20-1,SARLRRGTDTQY
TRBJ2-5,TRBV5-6,ASSLTGGGETQY
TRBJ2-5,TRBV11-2,ASSLADQETQY
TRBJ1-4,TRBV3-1,ASSQTGTANEKLF
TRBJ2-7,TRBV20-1,SARDTLAGVYEQY
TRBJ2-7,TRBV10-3,AISDLRDRVSVQY
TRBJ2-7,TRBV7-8,ASNRQGPTYEQY
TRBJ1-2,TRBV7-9,ASSRAGGDLYT
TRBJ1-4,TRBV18,ASSLRQGTNEKLF
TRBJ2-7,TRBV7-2,ASSPSSGNSYEQY
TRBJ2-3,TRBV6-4,ASSEGRTDTQY
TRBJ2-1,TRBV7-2,ASSAINEQF
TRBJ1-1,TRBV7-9,ASSSLNRAGTEAF
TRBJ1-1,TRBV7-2,ASSSAAGGNTEAF
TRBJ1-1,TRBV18,ASSPGQGAEAF